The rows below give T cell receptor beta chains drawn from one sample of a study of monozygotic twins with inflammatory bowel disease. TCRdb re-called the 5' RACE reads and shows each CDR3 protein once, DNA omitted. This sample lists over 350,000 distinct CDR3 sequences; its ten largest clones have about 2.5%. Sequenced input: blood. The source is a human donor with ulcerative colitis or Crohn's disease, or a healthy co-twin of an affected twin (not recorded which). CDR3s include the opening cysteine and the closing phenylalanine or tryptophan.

CDR3: CASSLRIPLTSGNTIYF; J: TRBJ1-3; V: TRBV7-2
CDR3: CSVEGHHEKLFF; J: TRBJ1-4; V: TRBV29-1
CDR3: CASSLERLAGPYNEQFF; J: TRBJ2-1; V: TRBV7-2
CDR3: CASSLSAGQNTEAFF; J: TRBJ1-1; V: TRBV7-8
CDR3: CASSLTGPTYGYTF; J: TRBJ1-2; V: TRBV27
CDR3: CASSLTTGLLSYEQYF; J: TRBJ2-7; V: TRBV5-1
CDR3: CASSSQGWDEQFF; J: TRBJ2-1; V: TRBV7-2
CDR3: CASSEDPGGGLGETQYF; J: TRBJ2-5; V: TRBV11-1
CDR3: CASSLNRGPEAFF; J: TRBJ1-1; V: TRBV5-1
CDR3: CASSLLNSPLHF; J: TRBJ1-6; V: TRBV7-2
CDR3: CATKTGTEGPQHF; J: TRBJ1-5; V: TRBV6-1
CDR3: CASSWPRDGEESQETQYF; J: TRBJ2-5; V: TRBV11-2
CDR3: CASSRRQGLGFNEQFF; J: TRBJ2-1; V: TRBV6-4
CDR3: CASSLGSSGGMNEQYF; J: TRBJ2-7; V: TRBV7-6
CDR3: CASSLPGLAGGRQETQYF; J: TRBJ2-5; V: TRBV13
CDR3: CASSLKTNEKLFF; J: TRBJ1-4; V: TRBV12-3/TRBV12-4
CDR3: CARVPGHPGAGGTDTQYF; J: TRBJ2-3; V: TRBV3-1
CDR3: CASSQDLAKDTQYF; J: TRBJ2-3; V: TRBV3-1
CDR3: CASRRTGLSGNTIYF; J: TRBJ1-3; V: TRBV12-3/TRBV12-4
CDR3: CASSLLDYEQYF; J: TRBJ2-7; V: TRBV7-2
CDR3: CASSPRVQYQETQYF; J: TRBJ2-5; V: TRBV11-3
CDR3: CASSQGQITDTQYF; J: TRBJ2-3; V: TRBV4-2
CDR3: CSGRTVTEAFF; J: TRBJ1-1; V: TRBV29-1
CDR3: CASSPRGRTDTQYF; J: TRBJ2-3; V: TRBV7-9
CDR3: CASSLDWGLPHF; J: TRBJ2-7; V: TRBV11-2
CDR3: CASSLALGRAVDTQYF; J: TRBJ2-3; V: TRBV7-8
CDR3: CASSLARQGAEGYTF; J: TRBJ1-2; V: TRBV7-2
CDR3: CATSRDWGSNYGYTF; J: TRBJ1-2; V: TRBV15
CDR3: CASSLSRLESEETQYF; J: TRBJ2-5; V: TRBV27
CDR3: CASSPARGQETQYF; J: TRBJ2-5; V: TRBV5-5
CDR3: CASSKRSWTADTQYF; J: TRBJ2-3; V: TRBV6-1
CDR3: CASRSSGGTDTQYF; J: TRBJ2-3; V: TRBV7-3
CDR3: CASSEQLELFF; J: TRBJ2-2; V: TRBV5-1
CDR3: CSARIPGYLREEKAEAFF; J: TRBJ1-1; V: TRBV20-1
CDR3: CASSQVSAGVYTDTQYF; J: TRBJ2-3; V: TRBV4-3
CDR3: CASSSRTGYGYTF; J: TRBJ1-2; V: TRBV7-2
CDR3: CASSFGDKRNYEEYF; J: TRBJ2-7; V: TRBV7-9
CDR3: CASSLFGTPGGSNYGYTF; J: TRBJ1-2; V: TRBV11-2
CDR3: CASSQAGLAIEQYF; J: TRBJ2-7; V: TRBV4-2
CDR3: CASSQPAGLAVYEQYF; J: TRBJ2-7; V: TRBV3-1
CDR3: CASSLFAQGSEKLFF; J: TRBJ1-4; V: TRBV5-6
CDR3: CASSFETGRAYGYTF; J: TRBJ1-2; V: TRBV5-1
CDR3: CAAKGPGGSQAEAFF; J: TRBJ1-1; V: TRBV19
CDR3: CASRKDSGTSTDTQYF; J: TRBJ2-3; V: TRBV7-9
CDR3: CASSQAILGHNNEQFF; J: TRBJ2-1; V: TRBV4-2
CDR3: CASRGGGSGNTIYF; J: TRBJ1-3; V: TRBV5-1
CDR3: CASNYGTRGRDTQYF; J: TRBJ2-3; V: TRBV19
CDR3: CASSLVQGAVPDTQYF; J: TRBJ2-3; V: TRBV5-1